This T cell receptor (beta chain) stems from a study of blood T cells in healthy people across ages. The ends were cut back, 4 bases at V and 7 bases at J, with 20 bases in the middle. Looked up from germline, CDR1 is SGHVS and CDR2 is FQNEAQ. The CDR3 runs 15 residues. Together with a sample-barcoded 5' primer, a J-beta primer mix was included in a second PCR lasting roughly 6 to 12 cycles. MiXCR, applied by TCRdb to the 5' RACE reads, yields one record per CDR3 protein. The profile shows hundreds of thousands of distinct CDR3 sequences, under 65% of them singletons. A minimum of 6 micrograms of total RNA was extracted per sample. Notes on this clonotype: Given a much more abundant clone one base away, this may be a read error.

The sequencing input was blood. The TCR originated in a woman of 80 years or more in good health. The chain joins TRBV7-8 to TRBJ2-7; the D gene is possibly TRBD1 (5 bases). As DNA, the CDR3 is TGTGCCAGCAGCTCTTTGGCCTACAGGTGGAATGAGCAGTACTTC. Its protein is CASSSLAYRWNEQYF. Supplemented by reference TRBV7-8 and TRBJ2-7, the full variable domain reads GAGVSQSPRYKVAKRGQDVALRCDPISGHVSLFWYQQALGQGPEFLTYFQNEAQLDKSGLPSDRFFAERPEGSVSTLKIQRTQQEDSAVYLCASSSLAYRWNEQYFGPGTRLTVT.